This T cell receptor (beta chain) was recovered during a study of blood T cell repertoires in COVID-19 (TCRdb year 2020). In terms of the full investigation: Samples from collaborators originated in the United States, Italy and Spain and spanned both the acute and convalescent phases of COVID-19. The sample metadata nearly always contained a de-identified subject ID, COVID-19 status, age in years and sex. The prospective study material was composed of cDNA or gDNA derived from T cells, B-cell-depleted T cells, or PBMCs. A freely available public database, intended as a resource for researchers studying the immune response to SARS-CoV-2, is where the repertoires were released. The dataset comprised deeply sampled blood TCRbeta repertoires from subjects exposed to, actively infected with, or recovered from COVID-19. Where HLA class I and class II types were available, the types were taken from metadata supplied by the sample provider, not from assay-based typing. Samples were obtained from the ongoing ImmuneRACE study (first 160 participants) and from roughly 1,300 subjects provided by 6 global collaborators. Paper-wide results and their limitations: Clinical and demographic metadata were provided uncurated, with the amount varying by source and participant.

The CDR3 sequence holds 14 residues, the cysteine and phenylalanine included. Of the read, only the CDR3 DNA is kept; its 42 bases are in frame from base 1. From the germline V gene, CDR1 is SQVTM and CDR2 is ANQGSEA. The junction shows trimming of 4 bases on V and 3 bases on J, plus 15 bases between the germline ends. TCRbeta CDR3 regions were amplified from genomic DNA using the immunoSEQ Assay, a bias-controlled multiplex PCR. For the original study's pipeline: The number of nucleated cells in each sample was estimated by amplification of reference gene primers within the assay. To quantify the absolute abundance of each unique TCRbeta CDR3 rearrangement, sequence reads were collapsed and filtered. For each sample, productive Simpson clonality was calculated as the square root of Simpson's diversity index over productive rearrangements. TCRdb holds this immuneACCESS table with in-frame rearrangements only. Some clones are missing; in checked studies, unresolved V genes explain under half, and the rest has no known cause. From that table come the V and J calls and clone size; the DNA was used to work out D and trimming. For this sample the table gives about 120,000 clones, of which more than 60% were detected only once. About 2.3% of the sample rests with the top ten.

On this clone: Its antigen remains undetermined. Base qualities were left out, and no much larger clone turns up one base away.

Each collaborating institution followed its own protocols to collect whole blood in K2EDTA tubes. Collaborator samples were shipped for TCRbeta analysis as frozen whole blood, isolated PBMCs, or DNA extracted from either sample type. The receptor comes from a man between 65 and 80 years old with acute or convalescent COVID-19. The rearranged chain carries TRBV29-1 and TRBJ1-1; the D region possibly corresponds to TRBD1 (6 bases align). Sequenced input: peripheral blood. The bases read TGCAGCGTTGTTTGGGGGCTGGGGGACACTGAAGCTTTCTTT. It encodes CSVVWGLGDTEAFF. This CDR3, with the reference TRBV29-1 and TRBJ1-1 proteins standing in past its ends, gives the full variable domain SAVISQKPSRDICQRGTSLTIQCQVDSQVTMMFWYRQQPGQSLTLIATANQGSEATYESGFVIDKFPISRPNLTFSTLTVSNMSPEDSSIYLCSVVWGLGDTEAFFGQGTRLTVV.